A single sample is the source of the 11 T cell receptor beta chains below, sequenced in a study of shared clonotypes between healthy human individuals. TCRdb keeps only in-frame clones here, not all; method: immunoSEQ multiplex PCR. The sample lists approximately 1.4 million clones; 95% to 99% were seen once. Sequencing input: naive CD4+ T cells sorted from blood. The subset was: CD45RA+ positively selected. Receptors were obtained from a man younger than 45 in good health.

The chain carries TRBV27 and TRBJ2-5; D is undetermined. CDR1 MNHEY and CDR2 SMNVEV come from the germline V gene (reference sequence). V lost 4 bases, J lost 5 bases, and 8 bases lay in between. The CDR3 extends over 12 amino acids. The CDR3 region is CASSSPMETQYF. The CDR3 nucleotides read TGTGCCAGCAGTTCACCAATGGAGACCCAGTACTTC.

This chain connects TRBV9 to TRBJ2-3; D is unclear. V gave up 3 bases and J gave up 2 bases, with 13 bases separating them. The CDR3 has 15 residues. Germline V lookup: CDR1 SGDLS, CDR2 YYNGEE. The CDR3 DNA follows: TGTGCCAGCAGCGCAACCCCTCTCCTCACAGATACGCAGTATTTT. Encoded protein: CASSATPLLTDTQYF.

This chain joins TRBV7-3 and TRBJ2-7, with 11 nucleotides matching TRBD2. The CDR3 length is 17 residues. V shed 5 bases, J shed 4 bases, and the junction held 13 bases outside the gene matches. Germline values: CDR1 SGHTA, CDR2 FQGTGA. The DNA of the CDR3 is TGTGCCAGCAGCCCGGCACCGGGACTAGCGGCTTTATACGAGCAGTACTTC. It specifies CASSPAPGLAALYEQYF.

CDR3 residues: CASSQEAGTGGGNQPQHF. CDR3 coding DNA: TGCGCCAGCAGCCAAGAGGCCGGGACAGGGGGAGGCAATCAGCCCCAGCATTTT. V is TRBV4-1 and J is TRBJ1-5; TRBD1 aligns across 11 bases. Germline lookup yields CDR1 MGHRA and CDR2 YSYEKL. The CDR3 contains 18 residues. J was trimmed by 2 bases and V by 0 bases; bases with no gene match: 6.

The chain links TRBV18 to TRBJ2-7; 7 bases agree with TRBD2. V lost 1 base and J lost 5; bases outside the gene matches: 5. The CDR3 is made up of 14 amino acids. Germline values: CDR1 KGHSH, CDR2 LQKENI. CDR3 in DNA: TGTGCCAGCTCACCACGGAGGGACTATCACGAGCAGTACTTC. Translating gives CASSPRRDYHEQYF.

CDR3 sequence (DNA): TGCAGCGTTGTCGTTAGCGGGGGTTACAATGAGCAGTTCTTC. It yields the protein CSVVVSGGYNEQFF. This rearrangement joins TRBV29-1 to TRBJ2-1; 9 nucleotides agree with TRBD2. Germline CDR1 and CDR2: SQVTM and ANQGSEA. CDR3 length equals 14 residues. Trimming took 4 bases from V and 4 from J; bases not matched to a gene: 5.

This clone was counted a single time. Here the CDR3 DNA reads TGCGCCAGCAGCTTGGATAAGGAGATCTACGAGCAGTACTTC. Protein: CASSLDKEIYEQYF. The chain uses TRBV5-1 and TRBJ2-7; D unresolved. The germline CDR1 and CDR2 sequences are SGHRS and YFSETQ. This CDR3 contains 14 residues. V gave up 0 bases and J gave up 3 bases, with 10 bases separating them.

The J gene is TRBJ2-7, the V gene TRBV5-1; D might be TRBD1 (5 bases). Germline V gene lookup returns CDR1 SGHRS and CDR2 YFSETQ. V lost 7 bases to trimming and J lost 2 bases, with 13 bases between them. The CDR3 consists of 13 residues. The CDR3, as DNA: TGCGCCAGCGGGGATACGACAGCCTACGAGCAGTACTTC. This translates into CASGDTTAYEQYF. Variable domain in full (rest from reference TRBV5-1 and TRBJ2-7): KAGVTQTPRYLIKTRGQQVTLSCSPISGHRSVSWYQQTPGQGLQFLFEYFSETQRNKGNFPGRFSGRQFSNSRSEMNVSTLELGDSALYLCASGDTTAYEQYFGPGTRLTVT.

Details on this clone: Other DNA sequences in the same sample also yield this CDR3. The V call is TRBV9, the J call TRBJ2-7, with 8 bases matching TRBD2. Germline-derived CDR1 and CDR2 are SGDLS and YYNGEE. J gave up 2 bases and V 0 bases, and 4 bases lay outside the gene matches. The CDR3 totals 15 residues. CDR3 sequence reads: CASSVGAGAPYEQYF. Here the CDR3 DNA reads TGTGCCAGCAGCGTAGGAGCGGGAGCCCCCTACGAGCAGTACTTC.

As regards this clone: The same CDR3 is also encoded by other DNA sequences in this sample. V and J are TRBV6-5 and TRBJ2-7; the D is unclear. CDR1 is MNHEY, CDR2 SVGAGI, per germline. Trimming pared 2 bases from V and 0 bases from J, leaving 8 bases between. There are 14 residues in the CDR3. Here the CDR3 reads CASSYVPSSYEQYF. As DNA, the CDR3 is TGTGCCAGCAGTTACGTCCCGAGCTCCTACGAGCAGTACTTC.

This clone was seen once. This chain uses TRBV11-2 with TRBJ2-7, with 7 bases identical to TRBD2. Losses at the gene ends were 5 bases for V and 4 bases for J; bases not matched to a gene: 11. This CDR3 is 15 amino acids long. Germline CDR1 reads SGHAT; CDR2 reads FQNNGV. The CDR3 reads CASSAAGGSGYEQYF. CDR3 nucleotides: TGTGCCAGCAGCGCGGCCGGCGGGAGCGGTTACGAGCAGTACTTC.